These 18 T cell receptor beta chains share one sample of origin, sequenced in a study of T-cell memory formation after mild COVID-19. TCRdb ran MiXCR on the 5' RACE reads and lists one entry per CDR3 protein. The sample carries about 560,000 distinct CDR3 sequences, approximately 15% recorded once. Sequenced material: PBMCs or a T cell subset sorted from them (not recorded which). The receptors here all came from an adult woman who had mild COVID-19 (a few samples of this study predate the infection). Cell type and time point are not known.

CDR3 region: CASSLAQWDTDTQYF. DNA of the CDR3: TGTGCCAGCAGCTTAGCGCAGTGGGACACAGATACGCAGTATTTT. V and J are TRBV7-9 and TRBJ2-3; D unclear. Trimming shortened V by 0 bases and J by 2 bases, and 9 bases separated the two germline ends. The CDR3 is made up of 15 amino acids. Per germline, CDR1 SEHNR and CDR2 FQNEAQ (reference sequence).

This clonotype was seen repeatedly, ten times or more. The genes are TRBV9 and TRBJ2-3; D unresolved. Trimming removed 2 bases from V and 1 base from J, with 5 bases in between. Germline loops: CDR1 SGDLS, CDR2 YYNGEE. There are 13 residues in the CDR3. The chain's CDR3 is CASSVGGTDTQYF. The CDR3 nucleotides are TGTGCCAGCAGCGTCGGTGGCACAGATACGCAGTATTTT.

The V and J genes are TRBV7-9 and TRBJ2-2; a weak D match, TRBD2 (6 bases). The CDR3 has 16 amino acids. CDR1 is SEHNR and CDR2 is FQNEAQ in the germline V gene (reference sequence). V gave up 0 bases and J gave up 2 bases, with 10 bases separating them. The CDR3 DNA reads TGTGCCAGCAGCTTAGCGCATAGCGGCAACACCGGGGAGCTGTTTTTT. Translating it yields CASSLAHSGNTGELFF.

This clonotype occurred a few times. This chain links TRBV29-1 with TRBJ2-1, with D possibly being TRBD1 or TRBD2 (5 bases each). Germline CDR1 and CDR2: SQVTM and ANQGSEA. The CDR3 contains 14 residues. Trimming pared 3 bases from V and 9 bases from J, leaving 18 bases between. CDR3 in amino acids: CSVEGNVRDGEQFF. CDR3 DNA sequence: TGCAGCGTTGAGGGTAACGTCCGGGACGGTGAGCAGTTCTTC.

This clonotype was counted a few times. The chain couples TRBV12-3 or TRBV12-4 to TRBJ2-5, with TRBD2 as a possible D gene (6 bases). The CDR3 loop spans 15 amino acids. V shed 4 bases and J shed 5 bases, with 17 bases lying between them. CDR3 sequence (DNA): TGTGCCAGCAGTTGGGCCTTGCGGGGTGGTGAGACCCAGTACTTC. This codes for CASSWALRGGETQYF.

Only a few counts were recorded for this clonotype. The gene calls are TRBV25-1 and TRBJ1-4; the D gene is possibly TRBD1 (6 bases). The CDR3 extends over 14 amino acids. The germline V gene encodes CDR1 MGHDK and CDR2 SYGVNS. V was cut by 2 bases and J by 7 bases, with 11 bases left in between. CDR3 sequence reads: CASSEPRQAEKLFF. The CDR3 coding sequence is TGTGCCAGCAGTGAACCACGACAGGCTGAAAAACTGTTTTTT.

The gene calls are TRBV29-1 and TRBJ1-2, with D unclear. This CDR3 spans 14 amino acids. The germline V gene encodes CDR1 SQVTM and CDR2 ANQGSEA. The ends were cut back, 1 base at V and 4 bases at J, with 13 bases in the middle. The CDR3 loop reads CSVEGEAGSYGYTF. CDR3 DNA: TGCAGCGTTGAAGGGGAGGCAGGTTCCTATGGCTACACCTTC.

V usage is TRBV19 and J usage is TRBJ1-5; 7 bases line up with TRBD1. Germline CDR1 and CDR2: LNHDA and SQIVND (reference sequence). V lost 7 bases to trimming and J lost 3 bases; unmatched junction nucleotides: 9. The CDR3 runs to 15 residues. The CDR3 loop reads CASTFGQVNNQPQHF. In nucleotides, the CDR3 is TGTGCCAGTACATTCGGACAGGTAAACAATCAGCCCCAGCATTTT.

This clonotype was recorded a few times. This sequence joins TRBV6-1 and TRBJ1-2; D is possibly TRBD1 (6 bases). Trimming pared 2 bases from V and 4 bases from J, leaving 8 bases between. The CDR3 is 13 residues long. Germline CDR1 MNHNS, CDR2 SASEGT. This CDR3 is CASSERTAYGYTF. The CDR3 DNA follows: TGTGCCAGCAGTGAAAGGACAGCCTATGGCTACACCTTC.

V and J are TRBV7-2 and TRBJ2-1, with a weak D call TRBD2 (5 bases). V was shortened by 4 bases and J by 5 bases, with 12 bases between the two germline ends. Germline lookup yields CDR1 SGHTA and CDR2 FQGNSA. The CDR3 consists of 14 residues. This chain's CDR3 is CASSSPYGDNEQFF. CDR3 coding DNA: TGTGCCAGCAGCTCCCCTTACGGGGACAATGAGCAGTTCTTC.

This rearrangement joins TRBV7-3 to TRBJ2-1, with 9 nucleotides matching TRBD1. The CDR3 runs to 16 residues. The trim removed 2 bases at V and 8 bases at J, leaving 10 bases unmatched. Germline lookup yields CDR1 SGHTA and CDR2 FQGTGA. The CDR3, as DNA: TGTGCCAGCAGCTTAGATCGGGACAGGGCTCTCGATGAGCAGTTCTTC. Amino acids: CASSLDRDRALDEQFF.

The sample holds many counts of this clonotype. This rearrangement joins TRBV20-1 to TRBJ2-4; the match to TRBD2 covers 7 bases. Germline values: CDR1 DFQATT, CDR2 SNEGSKA (reference sequence). The V gene end was trimmed by 3 bases and the J gene end by 5 bases; junction bases not matched to a gene: 7. The CDR3 runs to 14 residues. CDR3 coding DNA: TGCAGTGCTAGTGAATCTAGCGGCGAAAACATTCAGTACTTC. This translates into CSASESSGENIQYF.

As DNA, the CDR3 is TGTGCCTGGGCCGTGGATGGGACAGAGTTCCAAGAGACCCAGTACTTC. Its translation is CAWAVDGTEFQETQYF. The chain recombines TRBV30 with TRBJ2-5; 7 positions match TRBD1. Germline V gene data show CDR1 as GTSNPN and CDR2 as SVGIG (reference sequence). The CDR3 length is 16 residues. V dropped 5 bases and J dropped 1; count of bases not matched to a gene: 13.

This clonotype was seen ten or more times. The J gene is TRBJ2-5, the V gene TRBV12-3 or TRBV12-4; 7 bases are a match to TRBD2. This CDR3 comprises 13 residues. V dropped 6 bases and J dropped 4; count of bases not matched to a gene: 5. CDR3 region: CASSWTSPETQYF. CDR3 sequence (DNA): TGTGCCAGCAGCTGGACTAGTCCAGAGACCCAGTACTTC.

The chain joins TRBV6-5 to TRBJ2-7; 7 bases fit TRBD2. This CDR3 is 15 amino acids long. V was clipped by 5 bases and J by 6 bases; unmatched bases: 13. The germline V gene has CDR1 MNHEY and CDR2 SVGAGI. The CDR3 sequence is CASSILAGRTSEQYF. The CDR3 DNA is TGTGCCAGCAGTATTTTAGCCGGGAGGACCAGCGAGCAGTACTTC.

This clonotype was seen a handful of times. The CDR3 sequence is CASSIPGWNEQFF. The CDR3 DNA reads as TGTGCCAGTAGTATCCCAGGTTGGAATGAGCAGTTCTTC. The genes are TRBV19 and TRBJ2-1, with no clear D. Germline V gives CDR1 LNHDA, CDR2 SQIVND (reference sequence). V was pared by 3 bases and J by 7 bases, with 10 bases between. The CDR3 totals 13 residues.

The chain couples TRBV20-1 to TRBJ2-5; no definite D call. V shed 6 bases and J shed 4 bases, with 9 bases lying between them. The CDR3 runs 11 residues. CDR1 is DFQATT and CDR2 is SNEGSKA in the germline V gene (reference sequence). The CDR3 region is CSAYPSETQYF. The CDR3 DNA reads as TGCAGTGCCTATCCCTCAGAGACCCAGTACTTC.

This clonotype appeared a few times. The chain has TRBV5-1 and TRBJ1-2; D might be TRBD1 (6 bases). The CDR3 covers 15 residues. V was trimmed by 4 bases and J by 4 bases, leaving 17 bases between them. Per germline, CDR1 SGHRS and CDR2 YFSETQ. As DNA, the CDR3 is TGCGCCAGCAGCCCTGGGACAACCGTGGGCTATGGCTACACCTTC. Protein sequence: CASSPGTTVGYGYTF.